This TCR beta chain was sequenced during a study of cytomegalovirus exposure and HLA in healthy donors. Study observations and caveats: A later analysis, which compared TCR beta chains of equal frequency, found the HLA-associated ones more clonally expanded. Fewer than 20,000 TCR beta sequences were associated with HLA alleles at 0.05 false discovery rate in a later analysis.

Points on this clone: Its specificity is unknown.

It was with 60 Vbeta and 13 Jbeta primers that the PCR ran. Sequencing was performed with immunoSEQ multiplex PCR; in TCRdb, only in-frame clones are kept and a portion is missing. Here the sample spans 130,000 to 150,000 clones, about 79% being singletons. The V gene lost 1 base and the J gene lost 4 bases, with 10 bases spanning the gap. Germline lookup yields CDR1 SEHNR and CDR2 FQNEAQ (reference sequence). This CDR3 has 14 amino acids. The specimen was PBMCs. The TCR originated in a man aged 40-49 years in good health and CMV-seropositive. The rearrangement uses TRBV7-9 and TRBJ1-2; no firm D call. The CDR3 protein is CASSLVAGSYGYTF. In nucleotides, the CDR3 is TGTGCCAGCAGCTTAGTAGCGGGGAGCTATGGCTACACCTTC.